A selection of T cell receptor beta chains follows, all from one sample in a study of cytomegalovirus exposure and HLA in healthy donors. Measured with immunoSEQ multiplex PCR; TCRdb has only the in-frame clones, and not every one. The sample lists some 250,000 clones, almost 90% occurring once. Sequencing was performed on PBMCs. The receptors shown here come from a woman aged 18-29 years in good health and CMV-seronegative. CDR3s include the opening cysteine and the closing phenylalanine or tryptophan. Fields, in order: J gene, clone size, V gene, D gene, CDR3 protein, CDR3 DNA. The D gene is left open where the match is weak. Clone sizes are given selectively: once, few, many, or a class where the clone is expanded.

j_call: TRBJ2-2
clone_size: -
v_call: TRBV6-1
d_call: TRBD2
cdr3_aa: CASSLRGVDTGELFF
cdr3_nt: TGTGCCAGCAGCCTGCGGGGGGTTGACACCGGGGAGCTGTTTTTT

j_call: TRBJ1-1
clone_size: once
v_call: TRBV18
d_call: -
cdr3_aa: CASSPQGSDTEAFF
cdr3_nt: TGTGCCAGCTCCCCGCAGGGGTCCGACACTGAAGCTTTCTTT

j_call: TRBJ1-1
clone_size: -
v_call: TRBV15
d_call: TRBD1
cdr3_aa: CATSRNQGGMEAFF
cdr3_nt: TGTGCCACCAGCAGGAACCAAGGGGGCATGGAGGCTTTCTTT

j_call: TRBJ1-4
clone_size: -
v_call: TRBV5-5
d_call: -
cdr3_aa: CASSQVGGSSNEKLFF
cdr3_nt: TGCGCCAGCAGCCAAGTAGGGGGATCGTCTAATGAAAAACTGTTTTTT

j_call: TRBJ1-5
clone_size: -
v_call: TRBV2
d_call: TRBD1
cdr3_aa: CASSDAGGYQPQHF
cdr3_nt: TGTGCCAGCAGTGATGCAGGGGGATATCAGCCCCAGCATTTT

j_call: TRBJ2-4
clone_size: -
v_call: TRBV7-8
d_call: TRBD1
cdr3_aa: CASSSQGTGKNIQYF
cdr3_nt: TGTGCCAGCAGCTCGCAGGGGACAGGGAAAAACATTCAGTACTTC

j_call: TRBJ1-2
clone_size: once
v_call: TRBV6-1
d_call: TRBD1
cdr3_aa: CASSSITGGGYGYTF
cdr3_nt: TGTGCCAGCAGCTCAATAACAGGGGGTGGCTATGGCTACACCTTC

j_call: TRBJ1-1
clone_size: -
v_call: TRBV16
d_call: -
cdr3_aa: CASSQSTVNTEAFF
cdr3_nt: TGTGCCAGCAGCCAATCCACGGTGAACACTGAAGCTTTCTTT

j_call: TRBJ1-1
clone_size: -
v_call: TRBV5-1
d_call: -
cdr3_aa: CASSLGTSGYDTEAFF
cdr3_nt: TGCGCCAGCAGCTTGGGGACTAGTGGGTACGACACTGAAGCTTTCTTT

j_call: TRBJ2-6
clone_size: few
v_call: TRBV6-5
d_call: -
cdr3_aa: CASGLKVVGANVLTF
cdr3_nt: TGTGCCAGCGGACTAAAGGTCGTGGGGGCCAACGTCCTGACTTTC

j_call: TRBJ2-1
clone_size: few
v_call: TRBV28
d_call: -
cdr3_aa: CASSPGRFPSSYNEQFF
cdr3_nt: TGTGCCAGCAGTCCGGGGAGGTTCCCAAGCTCCTACAATGAGCAGTTCTTC

j_call: TRBJ1-2
clone_size: few
v_call: TRBV27
d_call: -
cdr3_aa: CASSSGIGYTF
cdr3_nt: TGTGCCAGCAGTTCCGGGATCGGCTACACCTTC

j_call: TRBJ1-1
clone_size: -
v_call: TRBV20-1
d_call: -
cdr3_aa: CSAEMNTEAFF
cdr3_nt: TGCAGTGCTGAGATGAACACTGAAGCTTTCTTT

j_call: TRBJ2-5
clone_size: -
v_call: TRBV5-8
d_call: -
cdr3_aa: CASSPRKWPETQYF
cdr3_nt: TGTGCCAGCAGCCCGAGGAAGTGGCCAGAGACCCAGTACTTC

j_call: TRBJ1-5
clone_size: -
v_call: TRBV19
d_call: -
cdr3_aa: CASTRRTPGESQPQHF
cdr3_nt: TGTGCCAGTACCCGGCGGACTCCGGGGGAGAGTCAGCCCCAGCATTTT

j_call: TRBJ1-1
clone_size: -
v_call: TRBV5-8
d_call: TRBD1
cdr3_aa: CASSPWDSLGTEAFF
cdr3_nt: TGTGCCAGCAGCCCCTGGGACAGCCTCGGCACTGAAGCTTTCTTT

j_call: TRBJ2-1
clone_size: -
v_call: TRBV11-1
d_call: -
cdr3_aa: CASSFGDSYNEQFF
cdr3_nt: TGTGCCAGCAGTTTCGGGGACTCCTACAATGAGCAGTTCTTC

j_call: TRBJ1-4
clone_size: -
v_call: TRBV6-5
d_call: -
cdr3_aa: CASRQGPFNEKLFF
cdr3_nt: TGTGCCAGCAGACAGGGCCCCTTTAATGAAAAACTGTTTTTT

j_call: TRBJ1-5
clone_size: -
v_call: TRBV28
d_call: TRBD1
cdr3_aa: CASSLTGVYQPQHF
cdr3_nt: TGTGCCAGCAGTTTGACAGGGGTCTATCAGCCCCAGCATTTT

j_call: TRBJ1-2
clone_size: -
v_call: TRBV19
d_call: TRBD1
cdr3_aa: CASSIVPGQGLYGYTF
cdr3_nt: TGTGCCAGTAGTATAGTGCCGGGACAGGGGCTCTATGGCTACACCTTC

j_call: TRBJ1-3
clone_size: -
v_call: TRBV5-1
d_call: -
cdr3_aa: CASSFEGGATGNTIYF
cdr3_nt: TGCGCCAGCAGCTTCGAGGGAGGCGCTACTGGAAACACCATATATTTT

j_call: TRBJ2-1
clone_size: -
v_call: TRBV7-3
d_call: TRBD1
cdr3_aa: CASSLRQGIVNEQFF
cdr3_nt: TGTGCCAGCAGCCTTCGACAGGGAATAGTCAATGAGCAGTTCTTC

j_call: TRBJ2-2
clone_size: -
v_call: TRBV7-6
d_call: -
cdr3_aa: CASSLNTGELFF
cdr3_nt: TGTGCCAGCAGCCTTAACACCGGGGAGCTGTTTTTT

j_call: TRBJ2-7
clone_size: -
v_call: TRBV4-3
d_call: -
cdr3_aa: CASSQETGTLGEQYF
cdr3_nt: TGCGCCAGCAGCCAAGAAACGGGGACACTGGGGGAGCAGTACTTC

j_call: TRBJ2-3
clone_size: -
v_call: TRBV9
d_call: -
cdr3_aa: CASTPYGDTQYF
cdr3_nt: TGTGCCAGCACCCCCTATGGAGATACGCAGTATTTT

j_call: TRBJ2-5
clone_size: once
v_call: TRBV7-9
d_call: -
cdr3_aa: CASSLGTGPTQETQYF
cdr3_nt: TGTGCCAGCAGCTTAGGAACAGGGCCGACCCAAGAGACCCAGTACTTC

j_call: TRBJ1-2
clone_size: -
v_call: TRBV28
d_call: -
cdr3_aa: CASSLFAGDRNGYTF
cdr3_nt: TGTGCCAGCAGTTTATTTGCAGGGGATAGGAATGGCTACACCTTC

j_call: TRBJ2-2
clone_size: once
v_call: TRBV7-9
d_call: -
cdr3_aa: CASSLVVSGEIFGELFF
cdr3_nt: TGTGCCAGCAGCTTAGTCGTTAGCGGAGAAATTTTCGGGGAGCTGTTTTTT

j_call: TRBJ1-5
clone_size: -
v_call: TRBV7-8
d_call: -
cdr3_aa: CASSLERGSNQPQHF
cdr3_nt: TGTGCCAGCAGCTTAGAAAGAGGTAGCAATCAGCCCCAGCATTTT

j_call: TRBJ1-5
clone_size: -
v_call: TRBV28
d_call: TRBD1
cdr3_aa: CASSRQGNQPQHF
cdr3_nt: TGTGCCAGCAGTCGACAGGGAAATCAGCCCCAGCATTTT

j_call: TRBJ1-5
clone_size: -
v_call: TRBV27
d_call: TRBD1
cdr3_aa: CASSFAGQGDQPQHF
cdr3_nt: TGTGCCAGCAGTTTCGCAGGACAGGGGGATCAGCCCCAGCATTTT

j_call: TRBJ2-7
clone_size: -
v_call: TRBV28
d_call: TRBD1
cdr3_aa: CASRTGQDSYEQYF
cdr3_nt: TGTGCCAGCAGGACCGGACAGGACTCCTACGAGCAGTACTTC

j_call: TRBJ1-1
clone_size: once
v_call: TRBV6-4
d_call: -
cdr3_aa: CATRQRSPMNTEAFF
cdr3_nt: TGTGCCACCCGACAGCGAAGCCCGATGAACACTGAAGCTTTCTTT

j_call: TRBJ2-1
clone_size: -
v_call: TRBV29-1
d_call: -
cdr3_aa: CSVQGTSYNEQFF
cdr3_nt: TGCAGCGTTCAGGGGACCTCCTACAATGAGCAGTTCTTC

j_call: TRBJ2-7
clone_size: -
v_call: TRBV29-1
d_call: TRBD2
cdr3_aa: CSVAWTSGGVYEQYF
cdr3_nt: TGCAGCGTTGCCTGGACTAGCGGGGGTGTTTACGAGCAGTACTTC

j_call: TRBJ2-5
clone_size: -
v_call: TRBV30
d_call: -
cdr3_aa: CAWSGGETQYF
cdr3_nt: TGTGCCTGGAGTGGCGGGGAGACCCAGTACTTC

j_call: TRBJ2-1
clone_size: -
v_call: TRBV5-4
d_call: TRBD2
cdr3_aa: CASTVAPGLAGYNEQFF
cdr3_nt: TGTGCCAGCACCGTAGCACCGGGACTAGCGGGGTACAATGAGCAGTTCTTC

j_call: TRBJ2-1
clone_size: -
v_call: TRBV25-1
d_call: -
cdr3_aa: CASSVLVGHEQFF
cdr3_nt: TGTGCCAGCAGTGTCCTAGTTGGCCATGAGCAGTTCTTC

j_call: TRBJ2-7
clone_size: -
v_call: TRBV2
d_call: TRBD1
cdr3_aa: CASSGQGTVYEQYF
cdr3_nt: TGTGCCAGCAGTGGCCAGGGGACAGTCTACGAGCAGTACTTC

j_call: TRBJ1-5
clone_size: -
v_call: TRBV19
d_call: -
cdr3_aa: CASSFAYSNQPQHF
cdr3_nt: TGTGCCAGTAGTTTCGCGTATAGCAATCAGCCCCAGCATTTT

j_call: TRBJ2-2
clone_size: -
v_call: TRBV28
d_call: TRBD1
cdr3_aa: CASSYRGNTGELFF
cdr3_nt: TGTGCCAGCAGTTACAGGGGGAACACCGGGGAGCTGTTTTTT